Shown below are 14 T cell receptor beta chains from a single sample sequenced in a study of CXCR3-negative and CXCR3-positive naive CD8 T cells. TRB cDNA libraries were made by UMI-labeled 5' RACE. TCRdb re-called the 5' RACE reads and shows each CDR3 protein once, DNA omitted. The repertoire table contains tens of thousands of distinct CDR3 sequences. The sample comprised naive CXCR3- CD8+ T cells from blood. Specified subset: CD45RO-CCR7+CD27+CD95- naive CD8+ T cells lacking CXCR3 (TNR3-). These receptors all come from a human donor in good health. Some clones in this sample may be carry-over from other donors' samples.

The chain carries TRBV25-1 and TRBJ2-2; as DNA is missing, the TRBD2 call by TCRdb cannot be tested. The CDR3 is 17 residues long. CDR1 MGHDK and CDR2 SYGVNS come from the germline V gene. The CDR3 loop reads CASSGRTSGVNTGELFF.

J is TRBJ2-2 and V is TRBV29-1; the D call from TCRdb, TRBD1, cannot be confirmed without DNA. There are 12 residues in the CDR3. Germline V CDR1 and CDR2: SQVTM, ANQGSEA. The CDR3 sequence: CSALRVTGELFF.

The rearrangement uses TRBV5-1 and TRBJ2-3; TCRdb names TRBD2, which stays unverified in the absence of DNA. Germline V lookup: CDR1 SGHRS, CDR2 YFSETQ. CDR3 size: 15 residues. The CDR3 region is CASSTGTSFGDTQYF.

The chain couples TRBV5-1 to TRBJ2-7. The CDR3 spans 13 residues. In germline, CDR1 is SGHRS, CDR2 YFSETQ. The CDR3 region is CASRTGDSYEQYF. Complete variable domain (other parts from reference TRBV5-1 and TRBJ2-7): KAGVTQTPRYLIKTRGQQVTLSCSPISGHRSVSWYQQTPGQGLQFLFEYFSETQRNKGNFPGRFSGRQFSNSRSEMNVSTLELGDSALYLCASRTGDSYEQYFGPGTRLTVT.

The V call is TRBV7-2, the J call TRBJ1-1; checking the TCRdb D call of TRBD1 is not possible without DNA. CDR1 is SGHTA, CDR2 FQGNSA, per germline. This CDR3 spans 14 amino acids. The CDR3 here is CASSSGQGNTEAFF.

The chain couples TRBV5-1 to TRBJ2-3; there is no DNA to check the TCRdb D call of TRBD1. The CDR3 is made up of 16 amino acids. Germline loops: CDR1 SGHRS, CDR2 YFSETQ. The CDR3 loop is CASSFQGASFTDTQYF.

V and J are TRBV29-1 and TRBJ2-5. Germline lookup yields CDR1 SQVTM and CDR2 ANQGSEA. The CDR3 has 14 residues. The CDR3 sequence is CSVEGSSDQETQYF.

The genes are TRBV29-1 and TRBJ2-2; TCRdb picks TRBD1, but there is no DNA to check that call. The germline V gene encodes CDR1 SQVTM and CDR2 ANQGSEA. This CDR3 comprises 15 residues. The CDR3 reads CSVKLRDRNTGELFF.

The gene calls are TRBV27 and TRBJ2-7; TCRdb proposes TRBD1, but this gene call is untestable without DNA. The V gene's germline CDR1 is MNHEY and CDR2 SMNVEV (reference sequence). The CDR3 loop spans 14 amino acids. The CDR3 region is CASSYTGEPYEQYF.

CDR3 amino acids: CASSLRAGYNEQFF. The chain combines TRBV5-6 with TRBJ2-1; the D call from TCRdb, TRBD1, cannot be confirmed without DNA. Germline V gene lookup returns CDR1 SGHDT and CDR2 YYEEEE. CDR3 length: 14 amino acids.

This chain joins TRBV29-1 and TRBJ2-2; TCRdb selects TRBD1, and the lack of DNA leaves this call unchecked. This CDR3 has 15 residues. In germline, CDR1 is SQVTM, CDR2 ANQGSEA. CDR3 amino acids: CSVEERETGDGELFF.

The rearrangement joins TRBV20-1 to TRBJ1-3. Germline assignment: CDR1 DFQATT and CDR2 SNEGSKA (reference sequence). The CDR3 has 15 amino acids. The chain's CDR3 is CSARDRQNSGNTIYF.

V and J are TRBV29-1 and TRBJ2-1; the TCRdb call, TRBD1, lacks DNA for checking. CDR3 length: 17 amino acids. Per the germline V gene, CDR1 is SQVTM and CDR2 is ANQGSEA. The CDR3 protein is CSVEEATGTGLRNEQFF.

The rearrangement uses TRBV7-6 and TRBJ2-1; the TCRdb D gene call, TRBD1, has no DNA to confirm it. The CDR3 loop spans 14 amino acids. Germline CDR1 is SGHVS and CDR2 is FNYEAQ. This chain's CDR3 is CASSFGPGFDEQFF.